This TCR beta chain was captured by sequencing in a study of regulatory T cells in long-lasting Graves disease. Stated time point: persistent/refractory GD, antithyroid drugs over 5 years with positive TRAb. The TCR library was made from RNA extracted from PBMCs. The source of the patients was an endocrinology department in Xi'an, China. Library construction for TCR beta used iRepertoire HTBI primers and Arm-PCR of CDR3 regions. TCRdb reprocessed the multiplex PCR reads via MiXCR and lists one record per CDR3 protein. Altogether 300,000 to 400,000 distinct CDR3 sequences are present, about 20% being singletons, with the ten largest covering less than 35%. Regarding this clonotype: This may be a read error, as it is one base from a much larger clone.

The sample in question was peripheral blood mononuclear cells (PBMCs), obtained when the disease was refractory, from a patient treated with antithyroid drugs. The TCR sequence derives from a female donor with Graves disease.

CDR3 sequence: CANSLGLGTNEQYF. The CDR3 bases are TGTGCCAACAGCTTAGGACTGGGGACGAACGAGCAGTACTTC. The genes are TRBV7-9 and TRBJ2-7; either TRBD1 or TRBD2 may supply D (5 bases each). CDR3 length: 14 residues. Germline V gene lookup returns CDR1 SEHNR and CDR2 FQNEAQ (reference sequence). Drawing the rest from reference TRBV7-9 and TRBJ2-7, the complete variable domain is DTGVSQNPRHKITKRGQNVTFRCDPISEHNRLYWYRQTLGQGPEFLTYFQNEAQLEKSRLLSDRFSAERPKGSFSTLEIQRTEQGDSAMYLCANSLGLGTNEQYFGPGTRLTVT.